A selection of T cell receptor beta chains follows, all from one sample in a study of shared clonotypes between healthy human individuals. Clones were read by immunoSEQ multiplex PCR, and TCRdb kept only the in-frame ones, dropping some. The data show about 2.4 million clones, over 85% seen once. The sequenced material came from naive CD4+ T cells from PBMCs. These receptors were obtained from a man aged 18 to 29 in good health. Some clones in this sample may be carry-over from other donors' samples. Each CDR3 is given with its conserved first and last residue. D genes are given only for firm matches.

CDR3 length	V gene	J gene	D gene	CDR3 protein
15	TRBV6-1	TRBJ2-1	TRBD2	CASSELAGTYNEQFF
14	TRBV5-1	TRBJ2-3	TRBD2	CASSPGLATDTQYF
16	TRBV12-2	TRBJ2-1	NA	CASRWVQGLSYNEQFF
14	TRBV9	TRBJ2-7	NA	CASSPTSGHHEQYF
16	TRBV4-1	TRBJ2-1	NA	CASSLQRSPGYNEQFF
14	TRBV11-3	TRBJ2-5	NA	CASSKDADQETQYF
12	TRBV7-9	TRBJ1-1	NA	CASSPQGTEAFF
13	TRBV7-8	TRBJ2-5	NA	CASSLGPGETQYF
13	TRBV6-6	TRBJ1-1	NA	CASSYSRRTEAFF
13	TRBV28	TRBJ2-7	NA	CASTPANSYEQYF
11	TRBV7-6	TRBJ2-5	NA	CASSSQETQYF
11	TRBV20-1	TRBJ1-4	NA	CTPGAREKLFF
15	TRBV5-1	TRBJ1-1	TRBD1	CASSTRAGGNTEAFF
15	TRBV7-2	TRBJ1-4	NA	CASSFPGATNEKLFF
16	TRBV4-1	TRBJ1-4	TRBD1	CASSPRDSPTNEKLFF
14	TRBV7-9	TRBJ1-2	NA	CAIDLRGTNYGYTF
15	TRBV5-1	TRBJ1-1	NA	CASSLEGPMNTEAFF
19	TRBV7-2	TRBJ2-2	TRBD2	CASSLVPPAGPYNTGELFF
16	TRBV27	TRBJ2-7	TRBD2	CASRRGLAEAFYEQYF
15	TRBV4-1	TRBJ2-2	NA	CASSQDQRNTGELFF
13	TRBV29-1	TRBJ2-3	NA	CSVGQERTDTQYF
13	TRBV25-1	TRBJ2-7	NA	CASSPAFSYEQYF
13	TRBV15	TRBJ2-2	NA	CATSREPPGELFF
12	TRBV29-1	TRBJ2-5	NA	CSVEKGVGTQYF
15	TRBV27	TRBJ1-1	NA	CASSLEPRGRTEAFF
12	TRBV10-3	TRBJ1-2	NA	CAISGVDYGYTF
12	TRBV28	TRBJ1-5	NA	CASATSNQPQHF
15	TRBV4-2	TRBJ1-4	TRBD1	CASSTPTGGYEKLFF
14	TRBV6-5	TRBJ2-1	NA	CASTPGPVNNEQFF
15	TRBV6-1	TRBJ1-5	NA	CASSEAGRERQPQHF
13	TRBV19	TRBJ1-5	NA	CASSPGPNQPQHF
15	TRBV4-3	TRBJ2-4	TRBD1	CASSQVSQGVNIQYF
15	TRBV15	TRBJ1-3	NA	CATSINRLSGNTIYF
11	TRBV28	TRBJ1-2	NA	CASSFSEGYTF
17	TRBV19	TRBJ1-4	TRBD1	CASSIDRGRETNEKLFF
17	TRBV28	TRBJ1-4	NA	CASSPPREAGINEKLFF
16	TRBV4-1	TRBJ1-2	TRBD1	CASSQIGTGLKKGYTF
15	TRBV7-9	TRBJ2-6	NA	CASSLGSGGANVLTF
14	TRBV7-2	TRBJ2-7	NA	CASSRAVSLVEQYF
14	TRBV5-5	TRBJ2-1	NA	CASSSGLPPSEQFF
15	TRBV6-1	TRBJ2-7	TRBD2	CASSLGLAGSWEQYF
14	TRBV30	TRBJ2-7	TRBD2	CAGQSGRAGFKQYF
15	TRBV2	TRBJ2-1	TRBD2	CASSEVAGVGDEQFF
13	TRBV18	TRBJ2-7	NA	CASSPAEAYEQYF
14	TRBV7-7	TRBJ2-1	NA	CASSSLGPSNEQFF
15	TRBV27	TRBJ2-5	TRBD1	CASWLGTGRRETQYF
15	TRBV9	TRBJ1-2	NA	CASSVAAGEVYGYTF
18	TRBV27	TRBJ2-2	TRBD2	CASSLRKDGTSSTGELFF
13	TRBV29-1	NA	TRBD2	CSVRGGEPYEQYF
13	TRBV19	TRBJ2-7	TRBD1	CASSPQGAYEQYF
14	TRBV18	TRBJ2-7	NA	CASSPDISSYEQYF
13	TRBV11-3	TRBJ2-7	NA	CASSFSGTGEQYF
13	TRBV7-3	TRBJ2-2	NA	CASSPQNTGELFF
15	TRBV5-4	TRBJ2-1	TRBD2	CASTTSGRAYNEQFF
15	TRBV10-3	TRBJ2-5	NA	CAISESLNSQETQYF